The entry below gives a single TCR beta chain sequence along with its context. What it recognizes is unknown. The study treated chemo-refractory metastatic non-small-cell lung cancer patients with focal radiation plus ipilimumab CTLA-4 blockade. Clones were read by immunoSEQ multiplex PCR, and TCRdb kept only the in-frame ones, dropping some. The table has approximately 98,000 clones, roughly four fifths seen once. The data were obtained in a study of radiotherapy plus CTLA-4 blockade in lung cancer. Overall study: Objective responses occurred in about a sixth of patients; about 31% had disease control.

The CDR3 sequence is 15 residues long. Germline loops: CDR1 MNHEY, CDR2 SMNVEV (reference sequence). The V and J ends lost 7 bases and 3 bases respectively, with 18 bases between them. General observations from the study: There was expansion of tumor-derived TCR clones in blood after radiotherapy plus ipilimumab. Together with interferon-beta, which increased in serum after radiation, early dynamic changes in blood T cell clones were reportedly the best predictors of response.

This TCR was sampled from a human donor with non-small cell lung cancer who had a partial response to radiotherapy plus ipilimumab. Sequences were derived from peripheral blood, sampled from a patient treated with radiotherapy plus ipilimumab. This chain uses TRBV27 with TRBJ2-5; a possible D gene is TRBD1 (6 bases). CDR3 region: CASIGSWGRKETQYF. Written as DNA, the CDR3 is TGTGCCAGCATCGGCTCGTGGGGGCGGAAAGAGACCCAGTACTTC.